This TCR beta chain is drawn from a study of blood T cell repertoires in COVID-19. Method: immunoSEQ multiplex PCR; TCRdb's copy keeps in-frame clones and lacks some. Found here are 70,000 or so clones, around 86% of them singletons; the top ten hold 29%. V lost 4 bases to trimming and J lost 7 bases, with 14 bases between them. Germline CDR1 SGHTA, CDR2 FQGNSA. The CDR3 length is 14 residues. The chain combines TRBV7-2 with TRBJ1-5; a weak D match, TRBD1 (6 bases). The sequence was collected from a woman older than 75 with active or convalescent COVID-19. Sequences were obtained from peripheral blood. Written as DNA, the CDR3 is TGTGCCAGCAGCTGGGGGACATCTCCACAGCCCCAGCATTTT. This gives the protein CASSWGTSPQPQHF. The entire variable domain, with the rest obtained from reference TRBV7-2 and TRBJ1-5, is as follows: GAGVSQSPSNKVTEKGKDVELRCDPISGHTALYWYRQSLGQGLEFLIYFQGNSAPDKSGLPSDRFSAERTGGSVSTLTIQRTQQEDSAVYLCASSWGTSPQPQHFGDGTRLSIL.